The present TCR beta chain was sequenced within a study of monozygotic twins with inflammatory bowel disease. There are 14 residues in the CDR3. In germline, CDR1 is DFQATT, CDR2 SNEGSKA (reference sequence). Study-wide findings and caveats: Treatment differences in immunosuppression may have added variability to the repertoires of patients.

Each TCR library consumed 3,500 to 4,500 ng of total RNA. There were eight separate reactions per sample in which cDNA was made. After re-calling the 5' RACE reads, TCRdb lists one entry per CDR3 protein, DNA absent. The sample features around 410,000 distinct CDR3 sequences, with 2% to 3% in its top ten. About this clonotype itself: Its antigen is unknown.

Sequencing was carried out using blood. The TCR comes from a human donor with ulcerative colitis or Crohn's disease, or a healthy co-twin of an affected twin (not recorded which). The V gene is TRBV20-1, the J gene TRBJ2-7. The CDR3 reads CSAITPTGHHEQYF.